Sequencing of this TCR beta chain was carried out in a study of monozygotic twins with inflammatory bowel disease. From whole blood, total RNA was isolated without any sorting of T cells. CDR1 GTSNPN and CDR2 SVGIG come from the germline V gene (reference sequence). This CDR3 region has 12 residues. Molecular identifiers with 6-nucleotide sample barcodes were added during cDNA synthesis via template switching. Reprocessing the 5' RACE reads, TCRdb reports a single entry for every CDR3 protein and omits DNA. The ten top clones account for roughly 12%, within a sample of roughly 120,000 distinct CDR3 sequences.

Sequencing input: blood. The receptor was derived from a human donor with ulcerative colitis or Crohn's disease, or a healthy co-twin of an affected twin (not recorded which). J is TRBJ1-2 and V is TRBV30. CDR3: CAWSVSSYGYTF.